This T cell receptor (beta chain) was identified in a study of neurological immune-mediated disorders. Study-level points and caveats: HTLV-1-associated myelopathy showed the most TCR clonal expansion; multiple sclerosis the least, below healthy controls.

The team produced cDNA through 5'RACE using 10-nucleotide random UMIs. Using its own MiXCR run on the 5' RACE reads, TCRdb lists one record per CDR3 protein. The sample consists of under 40,000 distinct CDR3 sequences, 7% to 8.5% of them appearing once. The CDR3 spans 11 residues. Per germline, CDR1 DFQATT and CDR2 SNEGSKA (reference sequence). Trimming took off 2 bases at V and 7 bases at J, with 9 bases between the two ends. At least ten counts were recorded for this clonotype. Its antigen remains unknown. The cell input for sorted libraries was about a million, and those cells were CD4+ or CD8+ T cells.

Material: CD4+ T cells from blood. V gene TRBV20-1 combines with J gene TRBJ2-7; possible D gene TRBD2, 6 bases. The clonotype comes from a man aged 50 to 59 in good health. The CDR3 region has the DNA TGCAGTGCTAGATTCGGGGGAGAGCAGTACTTC. Translated, it gives CSARFGGEQYF.